Following are 28 T cell receptor beta chains from one sample sequenced in a study of T-cell memory formation after mild COVID-19. MiXCR was run by TCRdb on the 5' RACE reads, yielding one entry per CDR3 protein. The data contain about 340,000 distinct CDR3 sequences, 13% of them singletons. Sample: PBMCs or a T cell subset sorted from them (not recorded which). All receptors derive from a young man who had mild COVID-19 (a few samples of this study predate the infection). Cell type and time point are not known.

Ten or more counts support this clonotype. J is TRBJ1-1 and V is TRBV11-2; no clear D gene. Deletions cut 2 bases from V and 1 base from J, with 14 bases between. The CDR3 is 16 residues long. CDR1 SGHAT and CDR2 FQNNGV come from the germline V gene. CDR3 DNA: TGTGCCAGCAGCTTAACAGTCGGCGTGGGGAACACTGAAGCTTTCTTT. This sequence encodes CASSLTVGVGNTEAFF.

The chain carries TRBV27 and TRBJ2-3; 8 bases fit TRBD2. The trim removed 5 bases at V and 1 base at J, leaving 5 bases unmatched. The germline gives CDR1 MNHEY, CDR2 SMNVEV (reference sequence). The CDR3 spans 15 residues. In DNA, the CDR3 is TGTGCCAGCAGTCGGCCACTAGCGGGCACAGATACGCAGTATTTT. Translated, it gives CASSRPLAGTDTQYF.

This clonotype was counted ten times or more. The J gene is TRBJ2-1, the V gene TRBV12-3 or TRBV12-4; perhaps TRBD2 as D (6 bases). The CDR3 covers 15 residues. V lost 3 bases and J 0 bases, leaving 9 bases between the germline ends. CDR3 bases: TGTGCCAGCAGTTTTGGGGGGAGCTCCTACAATGAGCAGTTCTTC. It is translated as CASSFGGSSYNEQFF.

The V call is TRBV13, the J call TRBJ1-6; possibly TRBD1 for D (5 bases). Trimming left V 5 bases short and J 6 bases short, with 14 bases between. CDR3 length equals 15 residues. Germline loops: CDR1 PRHDT, CDR2 FYEKMQ (reference sequence). The CDR3 region is CASSQGGDGNSPLHF. The CDR3 DNA follows: TGTGCCAGCAGCCAGGGAGGGGACGGTAATTCACCCCTCCACTTT.

The V and J genes are TRBV5-1 and TRBJ2-5; 14 bases match TRBD2. The trim removed 4 bases at V and 8 bases at J, leaving 7 bases unmatched. Germline values: CDR1 SGHRS, CDR2 YFSETQ. This CDR3 comprises 15 residues. The CDR3 DNA reads as TGCGCCAGCAGCGGACTAGCGGGGGGCCAAGGAACCCAGTACTTC. This encodes CASSGLAGGQGTQYF.

The chain links TRBV6-2 or TRBV6-3 to TRBJ1-2; D not certain. The germline V and J ends were trimmed by 6 bases and 8 bases, with 19 bases remaining between them. The CDR3 has 14 residues. In germline, CDR1 is MNHEY, CDR2 SVGEGT. CDR3 sequence (DNA): TGTGCCAGCAGCCCACGGATTCTACGGCGGGGCTACACCTTC. This sequence encodes CASSPRILRRGYTF.

This clonotype was seen only a few times. The rearrangement joins TRBV20-1 to TRBJ2-4; either TRBD1 or TRBD2 may fit D (5 bases each). The CDR3 has 14 amino acids. CDR1 and CDR2 (germline): DFQATT, SNEGSKA (reference sequence). V lost 3 bases and J lost 0, with 9 bases in between. CDR3 nucleotide sequence: TGCAGTGCTAGGGGACGGCTAGCCAAAAACATTCAGTACTTC. Translated: CSARGRLAKNIQYF.

This rearrangement joins TRBV6-1 to TRBJ2-5; D uncertain. V lost 8 bases and J 1 base, leaving 14 bases between the germline ends. Per germline, CDR1 MNHNS and CDR2 SASEGT. The CDR3 spans 14 residues. CDR3 protein: CASATTEIQETQYF. CDR3 DNA sequence: TGTGCCAGCGCCACTACAGAGATCCAAGAGACCCAGTACTTC.

The sample holds a few counts of this clonotype. The CDR3 here is CASSQANGNSYNEQFF. The CDR3 DNA follows: TGCGCCAGCAGCCAAGCTAACGGGAACTCCTACAATGAGCAGTTCTTC. The V and J genes are TRBV4-3 and TRBJ2-1, with a tentative D call TRBD2 (5 bases). The ends were cut back, 1 base at V and 0 bases at J, with 10 bases in the middle. The CDR3 has 16 residues. The germline V gene encodes CDR1 LGHNA and CDR2 YSLEER.

The chain is built from TRBV21-1 and TRBJ1-6; TRBD1 is the table's D call, not checked against the DNA. TRBV21-1 is a known pseudogene. The CDR3 has 19 amino acids. CDR3 in amino acids: CASSQRTAGLGSYNSPLHF. The CDR3 DNA reads as TGTGCCAGCAGCCAGAGGACAGCTGGGCTGGGCTCCTATAATTCACCCCTCCACTTT.

The chain has TRBV7-9 and TRBJ2-1, with 7 bases that match TRBD2. V dropped 4 bases and J dropped 7; count of bases not matched to a gene: 4. There are 13 residues in the CDR3. Germline loops: CDR1 SEHNR, CDR2 FQNEAQ (reference sequence). CDR3 in DNA: TGTGCCAGCAGCTGGACTAGTCGAAATGAGCAGTTCTTC. It is translated as CASSWTSRNEQFF.

In its sample, this clonotype was seen many times. The chain recombines TRBV7-2 with TRBJ2-7; 9 bases map to TRBD1. J was trimmed by 3 bases and V by 0 bases; bases with no gene match: 3. Germline V gene data show CDR1 as SGHTA and CDR2 as FQGNSA. The CDR3 covers 15 residues. The DNA of the CDR3 is TGTGCCAGCAGCTTAGCCGGGACAGGGTACTACGAGCAGTACTTC. Amino acid sequence: CASSLAGTGYYEQYF. Full variable domain (outside the CDR3, taken from reference TRBV7-2 and TRBJ2-7): GAGVSQSPSNKVTEKGKDVELRCDPISGHTALYWYRQSLGQGLEFLIYFQGNSAPDKSGLPSDRFSAERTGGSVSTLTIQRTQQEDSAVYLCASSLAGTGYYEQYFGPGTRLTVT.

This rearrangement joins TRBV5-6 to TRBJ2-7, with TRBD1 identical over 9 bases. The CDR3 has 16 amino acids. V lost 0 bases to trimming and J lost 6 bases; unmatched junction nucleotides: 10. CDR1 is SGHDT, CDR2 YYEEEE, per germline. The CDR3 DNA reads as TGTGCCAGCAGCTTGGGTCGGACAGGGGACCGCTCCGAGCAGTACTTC. The encoded protein is CASSLGRTGDRSEQYF.

The chain has TRBV20-1 and TRBJ2-3, with TRBD1 matching over 8 bases. Germline values: CDR1 DFQATT, CDR2 SNEGSKA (reference sequence). The CDR3 spans 17 residues. V gave up 1 base and J gave up 4 bases; unmatched junction bases: 13. CDR3 sequence: CSARVFAGTGFPDTQYF. The CDR3 coding sequence is TGCAGTGCTAGAGTATTTGCGGGGACAGGATTTCCAGATACGCAGTATTTT.

The table lists this clonotype with a few counts. The chain recombines TRBV27 with TRBJ1-1; tentatively, D is TRBD1 (5 bases). The CDR3 totals 15 residues. Germline CDR1 reads MNHEY; CDR2 reads SMNVEV (reference sequence). With 4 bases removed from V and 1 base from J, the gap between germline ends came to 13 bases. Written as DNA, the CDR3 is TGTGCCAGCAGTTCTCTGGAGGGGAGGAACACTGAAGCTTTCTTT. It codes for CASSSLEGRNTEAFF.

This clonotype was recorded a few times. The chain uses TRBV27 and TRBJ1-1, with 11 bases fitting TRBD1. The germline V gene has CDR1 MNHEY and CDR2 SMNVEV (reference sequence). J was trimmed by 4 bases and V by 3 bases; bases with no gene match: 1. The length of the CDR3 is 14 residues. The CDR3: CASSFGTGGTEAFF. As DNA, the CDR3 is TGTGCCAGCAGTTTCGGGACAGGGGGCACTGAAGCTTTCTTT.

The chain joins TRBV5-1 to TRBJ2-5, with TRBD1 as a possible D gene (6 bases). The CDR3 runs 14 residues. CDR1 and CDR2 from the germline V gene are SGHRS and YFSETQ. The V end lost 4 bases, the J end lost 3 bases, and 13 bases lay between the germline ends. CDR3 in DNA: TGCGCCAGCAGCCACATCGACAGGAAAGAGACCCAGTACTTC. This gives the protein CASSHIDRKETQYF.

V is TRBV7-9 and J is TRBJ1-1, with 9 bases aligning to TRBD1. V was clipped by 0 bases and J by 0 bases; unmatched bases: 5. The CDR3 has 17 amino acids. Germline CDR1 reads SEHNR; CDR2 reads FQNEAQ (reference sequence). This chain's CDR3 is CASSLAGTGTVNTEAFF. In nucleotides, the CDR3 is TGTGCCAGCAGCTTAGCGGGGACAGGGACTGTGAACACTGAAGCTTTCTTT. Full variable domain (missing parts from reference TRBV7-9 and TRBJ1-1): DTGVSQNPRHKITKRGQNVTFRCDPISEHNRLYWYRQTLGQGPEFLTYFQNEAQLEKSRLLSDRFSAERPKGSFSTLEIQRTEQGDSAMYLCASSLAGTGTVNTEAFFGQGTRLTVV.

This clonotype was recorded a few times. One end of the junction does not line up with germline, which may come from a read error. The rearrangement uses TRBV7-2 and TRBJ1-1; a weak D match, TRBD1 (5 bases). Germline loops: CDR1 SGHTA, CDR2 FQGNSA. The CDR3 length is 12 residues. The CDR3 sequence is CASSWDDPSIIF. The CDR3 bases are TGTGCCAGCAGTTGGGACGACCCGTCGATAATCTTT.

The genes are TRBV7-9 and TRBJ2-7, with 14 bases fitting TRBD2. This CDR3 comprises 17 residues. Germline CDR1 SEHNR, CDR2 FQNEAQ (reference sequence). Trimming removed 5 bases from V and 2 bases from J; junction bases left unmatched: 8. The CDR3 nucleotides read TGTGCCAGCAGCCAGCGTGGGACTAGCGGGGGTACCTACGAGCAGTACTTC. It translates to CASSQRGTSGGTYEQYF.

V usage is TRBV7-2 and J usage is TRBJ2-2, with no clear D. Germline V gene data show CDR1 as SGHTA and CDR2 as FQGNSA. Trimming shortened V by 7 bases and J by 4 bases, and 13 bases separated the two germline ends. The CDR3 consists of 14 residues. The CDR3 DNA reads TGTGCCAGCACCTCCTCCCCCCGCACCGGGGAGCTGTTTTTT. Encoded protein: CASTSSPRTGELFF.

This clonotype occurred many times. The genes are TRBV12-3 or TRBV12-4 and TRBJ2-3; 8 bases line up with TRBD1. The CDR3 has 15 residues. V shed 6 bases and J 2 bases; nucleotides not matched to a gene: 7. DNA of the CDR3: TGTGCCAGCAGCAGGACAGGGACCTACACAGATACGCAGTATTTT. It is translated as CASSRTGTYTDTQYF.

This clonotype showed up just a few times. DNA of the CDR3: TGTGCCAGCAGCTCGAGAGTAGGGACAGGGTTAAACACTGAAGCTTTCTTT. Protein: CASSSRVGTGLNTEAFF. The V and J genes are TRBV7-9 and TRBJ1-1; 9 bases are shared with TRBD1. The length of the CDR3 is 17 residues. The junction had 11 bases not matched to a gene; V was cut back by 4 bases and J by 2 bases. CDR1 is SEHNR and CDR2 is FQNEAQ in the germline V gene (reference sequence).

This clonotype occurred a few times. This sequence joins TRBV6-5 and TRBJ2-7; weak D call: TRBD1 (6 bases). The CDR3 has 13 amino acids. V was shortened by 3 bases and J by 2 bases, with 8 bases between the two germline ends. CDR1 and CDR2 from the germline V gene are MNHEY and SVGAGI. CDR3 protein: CASSYRTAYEQYF. The CDR3 DNA reads TGTGCCAGCAGTTATCGGACAGCCTACGAGCAGTACTTC.

This clonotype occurred a few times. The chain carries TRBV9 and TRBJ2-1; D is perhaps TRBD2 (6 bases). In germline, CDR1 is SGDLS, CDR2 YYNGEE. V was pared by 0 bases and J by 8 bases, with 12 bases between. This CDR3 has 14 residues. In nucleotides, the CDR3 is TGTGCCAGCAGCGTAGCGGGAGCCGGCTATGAGCAGTTCTTC. This codes for CASSVAGAGYEQFF.

V usage is TRBV20-1 and J usage is TRBJ1-5, with 7 bases matching TRBD1. The J segment lost 5 bases and the V segment lost 5 bases, leaving 15 bases of the junction unmatched. This CDR3 has 16 amino acids. Germline loops: CDR1 DFQATT, CDR2 SNEGSKA (reference sequence). CDR3 nucleotide sequence: TGCAGTGCTTCGCTGAACATCGGGACAGTACATCAGCCCCAGCATTTT. It translates to CSASLNIGTVHQPQHF.

The chain recombines TRBV28 with TRBJ1-4; D may be TRBD1 (6 bases). The V end was cut by 7 bases, the J end by 4 bases, with 10 bases between. Germline loops: CDR1 MDHEN, CDR2 SYDVKM. The CDR3 extends over 13 amino acids. CDR3 nucleotides: TGTGCCAGCACCAGGGGATTTAATGAAAAACTGTTTTTT. Its translation: CASTRGFNEKLFF. Drawing the rest from reference TRBV28 and TRBJ1-4, the complete variable domain is DVKVTQSSRYLVKRTGEKVFLECVQDMDHENMFWYRQDPGLGLRLIYFSYDVKMKEKGDIPEGYSVSREKKERFSLILESASTNQTSMYLCASTRGFNEKLFFGSGTQLSVL.

The chain uses TRBV5-1 and TRBJ1-2; tentatively, D is TRBD1 (6 bases). The V and J ends lost 3 bases and 5 bases respectively, with 23 bases between them. The germline CDR1 and CDR2 sequences are SGHRS and YFSETQ. The CDR3 extends over 17 amino acids. This CDR3 is CASSSYRAGADSYGYTF. The CDR3 DNA reads TGCGCCAGCAGCTCCTACAGAGCAGGGGCTGATTCATATGGCTACACCTTC.